This note documents a single TCR beta chain sequence. This record belongs to a study of blood T cell repertoires in COVID-19. Whole-study context: Samples representing acute and convalescent COVID-19 were sourced from the United States, Italy and Spain. The cDNA or gDNA used as material had been derived from T cells, B-cell-depleted T cells, or PBMCs.

Per the original methods: For nucleated cells, counts were estimated from reference gene primer amplification. Profiled with immunoSEQ multiplex PCR; TCRdb holds only in-frame clones, not every one. V and J calls plus clone size are reproduced from that table; the DNA served to infer D and trimming. The table records roughly 200,000 clones, 88% of them present only once. The germline gives CDR1 SGHTA, CDR2 FQGNSA. V lost 1 base to trimming and J lost 0 bases, with 4 bases between them. CDR3 length: 15 amino acids. Sequenced: peripheral blood. J is TRBJ2-6 and V is TRBV7-2, with unresolved D. This receptor was obtained from a woman aged 30 to 39 with acute or convalescent COVID-19. CDR3 coding DNA: TGTGCCAGCAGCTTAGTGAGCTCTGGGGCCAACGTCCTGACTTTC. This gives the protein CASSLVSSGANVLTF.